The T cell receptor beta chain described here comes from a study of T cell repertoires in cytomegalovirus infection. TCRdb re-called the reads through MiXCR, storing one row per CDR3 protein. The sample lists approximately 990,000 distinct CDR3 sequences; approximately 32% were seen once. A remark on this clonotype: No antigen is known for it.

Losses at the gene ends were 2 bases for V and 4 bases for J; bases not matched to a gene: 4. The V gene's germline CDR1 is MNHEY and CDR2 SVGEGT. The CDR3 is 16 residues long. This sample comprised cultured CD8+ T cells from PBMCs, obtained from culture after CMV antigen stimulation. The source is a human donor in good health (CMV status not recorded). Some clones in this sample may be carry-over from other donors' samples. This chain connects TRBV6-2 or TRBV6-3 to TRBJ2-1, with TRBD2 matching over 11 bases. The CDR3 reads CASSYQLAGVYNEQFF. The CDR3 region has the DNA TGTGCCAGCAGTTACCAACTAGCGGGGGTTTACAATGAGCAGTTCTTC.